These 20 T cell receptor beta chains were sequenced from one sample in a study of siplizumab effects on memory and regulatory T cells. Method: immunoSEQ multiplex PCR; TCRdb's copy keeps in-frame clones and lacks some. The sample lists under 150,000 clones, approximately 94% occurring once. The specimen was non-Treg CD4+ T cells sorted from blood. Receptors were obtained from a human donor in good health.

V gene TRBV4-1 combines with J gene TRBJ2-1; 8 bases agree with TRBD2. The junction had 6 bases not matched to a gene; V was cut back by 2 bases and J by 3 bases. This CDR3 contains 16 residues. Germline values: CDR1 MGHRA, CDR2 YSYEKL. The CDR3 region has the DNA TGCGCCAGCAGCCAACCGGTTAGCGGGATCTACAATGAGCAGTTCTTC. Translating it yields CASSQPVSGIYNEQFF.

CDR3 in amino acids: CASSAPIAGAQFF. The CDR3 nucleotides read TGTGCCAGCAGTGCCCCAATAGCGGGGGCCCAGTTCTTC. The chain links TRBV6-5 to TRBJ2-1; TRBD2 aligns across 9 bases. The CDR3 has 13 residues. Per germline, CDR1 MNHEY and CDR2 SVGAGI. V shed 5 bases, J shed 13 bases, and the junction held 9 bases outside the gene matches.

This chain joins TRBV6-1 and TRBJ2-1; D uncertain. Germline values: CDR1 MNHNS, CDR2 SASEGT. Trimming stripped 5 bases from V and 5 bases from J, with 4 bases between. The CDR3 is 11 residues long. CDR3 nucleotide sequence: TGTGCCAGCAGTCGAAACAATGAGCAGTTCTTC. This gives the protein CASSRNNEQFF.

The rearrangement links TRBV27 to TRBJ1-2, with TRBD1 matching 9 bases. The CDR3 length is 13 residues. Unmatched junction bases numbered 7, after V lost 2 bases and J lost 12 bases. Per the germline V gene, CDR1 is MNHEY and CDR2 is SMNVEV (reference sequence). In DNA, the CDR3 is TGTGCCAGCAGTTTACTCGGGACAGGGATTAACACCTTC. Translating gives CASSLLGTGINTF.

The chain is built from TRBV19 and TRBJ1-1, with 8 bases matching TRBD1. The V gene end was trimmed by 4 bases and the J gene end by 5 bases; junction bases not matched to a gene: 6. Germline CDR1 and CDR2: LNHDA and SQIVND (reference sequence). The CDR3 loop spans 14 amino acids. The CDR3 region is CASSRGQAGTEAFF. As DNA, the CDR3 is TGTGCCAGTAGTAGGGGACAGGCGGGGACTGAAGCTTTCTTT.

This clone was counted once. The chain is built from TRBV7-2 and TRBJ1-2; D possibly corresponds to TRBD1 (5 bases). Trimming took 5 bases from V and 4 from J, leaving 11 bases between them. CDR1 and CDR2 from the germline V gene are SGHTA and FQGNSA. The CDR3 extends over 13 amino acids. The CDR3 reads CASSPEGPYGYTF. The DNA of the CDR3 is TGTGCCAGCAGCCCCGAGGGGCCCTATGGCTACACCTTC.

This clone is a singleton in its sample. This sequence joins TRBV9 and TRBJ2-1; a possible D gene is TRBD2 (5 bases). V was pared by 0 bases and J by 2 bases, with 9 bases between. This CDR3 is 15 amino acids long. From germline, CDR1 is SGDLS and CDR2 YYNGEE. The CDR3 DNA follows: TGTGCCAGCAGCGTAGCGGGATCGACCTACAATGAGCAGTTCTTC. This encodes CASSVAGSTYNEQFF.

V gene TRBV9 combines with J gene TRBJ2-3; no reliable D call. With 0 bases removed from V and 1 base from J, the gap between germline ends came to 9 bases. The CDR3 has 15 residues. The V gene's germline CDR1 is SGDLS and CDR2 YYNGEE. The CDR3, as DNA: TGTGCCAGCAGCGTAGCTCCGACCGGCACAGATACGCAGTATTTT. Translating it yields CASSVAPTGTDTQYF.

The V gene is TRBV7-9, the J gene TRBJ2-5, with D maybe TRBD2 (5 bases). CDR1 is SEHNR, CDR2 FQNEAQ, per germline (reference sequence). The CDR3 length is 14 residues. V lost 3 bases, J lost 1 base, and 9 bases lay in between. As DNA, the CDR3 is TGTGCCAGCAGCTTCGAGGGTTTCCAAGAGACCCAGTACTTC. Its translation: CASSFEGFQETQYF.

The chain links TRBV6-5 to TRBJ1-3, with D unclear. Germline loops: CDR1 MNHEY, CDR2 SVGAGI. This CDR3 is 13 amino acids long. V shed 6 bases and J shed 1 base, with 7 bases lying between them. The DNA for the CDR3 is TGTGCCAGCAGAACGGGATCTGGAAACACCATATATTTT. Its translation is CASRTGSGNTIYF.

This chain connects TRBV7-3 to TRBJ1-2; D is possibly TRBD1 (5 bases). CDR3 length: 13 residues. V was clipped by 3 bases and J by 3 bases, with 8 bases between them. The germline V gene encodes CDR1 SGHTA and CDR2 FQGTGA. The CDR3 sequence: CASSFEGYYGYTF. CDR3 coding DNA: TGTGCCAGCAGCTTCGAGGGGTACTATGGCTACACCTTC.

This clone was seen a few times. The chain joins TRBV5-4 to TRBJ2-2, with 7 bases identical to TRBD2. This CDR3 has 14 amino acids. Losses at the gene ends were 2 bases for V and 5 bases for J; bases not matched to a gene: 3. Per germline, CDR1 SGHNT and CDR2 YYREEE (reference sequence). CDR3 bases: TGTGCCAGCAGCTTCGGACTAGGGACCGGGGAGCTGTTTTTT. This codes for CASSFGLGTGELFF.

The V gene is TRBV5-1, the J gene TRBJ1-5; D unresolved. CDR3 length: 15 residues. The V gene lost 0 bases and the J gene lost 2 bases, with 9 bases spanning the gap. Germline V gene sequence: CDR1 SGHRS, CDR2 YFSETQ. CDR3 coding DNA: TGCGCCAGCAGCTTGGACGGAGCGGGCAATCAGCCCCAGCATTTT. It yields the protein CASSLDGAGNQPQHF. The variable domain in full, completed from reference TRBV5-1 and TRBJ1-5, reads KAGVTQTPRYLIKTRGQQVTLSCSPISGHRSVSWYQQTPGQGLQFLFEYFSETQRNKGNFPGRFSGRQFSNSRSEMNVSTLELGDSALYLCASSLDGAGNQPQHFGDGTRLSIL.

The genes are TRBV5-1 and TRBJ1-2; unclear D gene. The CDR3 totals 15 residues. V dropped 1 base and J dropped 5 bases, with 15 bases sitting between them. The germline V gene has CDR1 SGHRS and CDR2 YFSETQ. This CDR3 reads CASSLWRHSSYGYTF. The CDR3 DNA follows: TGCGCCAGCAGCTTGTGGCGCCATAGTTCTTATGGCTACACCTTC. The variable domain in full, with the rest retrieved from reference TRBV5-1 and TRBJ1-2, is KAGVTQTPRYLIKTRGQQVTLSCSPISGHRSVSWYQQTPGQGLQFLFEYFSETQRNKGNFPGRFSGRQFSNSRSEMNVSTLELGDSALYLCASSLWRHSSYGYTFGSGTRLTVV.

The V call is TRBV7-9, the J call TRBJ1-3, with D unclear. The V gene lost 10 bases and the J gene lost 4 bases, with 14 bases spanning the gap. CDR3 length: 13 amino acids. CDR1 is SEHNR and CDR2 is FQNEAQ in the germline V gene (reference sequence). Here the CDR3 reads CAIAREPGNTIYF. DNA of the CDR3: TGTGCCATCGCGAGGGAGCCCGGAAACACCATATATTTT. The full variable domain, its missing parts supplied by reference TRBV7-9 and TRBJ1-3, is DTGVSQNPRHKITKRGQNVTFRCDPISEHNRLYWYRQTLGQGPEFLTYFQNEAQLEKSRLLSDRFSAERPKGSFSTLEIQRTEQGDSAMYLCAIAREPGNTIYFGEGSWLTVV.

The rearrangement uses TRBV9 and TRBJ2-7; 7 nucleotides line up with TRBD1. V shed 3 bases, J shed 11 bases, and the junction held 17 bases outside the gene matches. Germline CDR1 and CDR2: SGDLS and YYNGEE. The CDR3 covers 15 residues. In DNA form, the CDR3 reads TGTGCCAGCAGCGCCGAGGCCGGGACAGACGTTATTAAGTACTTC. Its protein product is CASSAEAGTDVIKYF.

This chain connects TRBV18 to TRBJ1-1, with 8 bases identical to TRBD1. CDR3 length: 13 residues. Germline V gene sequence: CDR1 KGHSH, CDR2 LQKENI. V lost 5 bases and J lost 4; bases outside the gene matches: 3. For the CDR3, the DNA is TGTGCCAGCTCAGATACAGGGGGCACTGAAGCTTTCTTT. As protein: CASSDTGGTEAFF.

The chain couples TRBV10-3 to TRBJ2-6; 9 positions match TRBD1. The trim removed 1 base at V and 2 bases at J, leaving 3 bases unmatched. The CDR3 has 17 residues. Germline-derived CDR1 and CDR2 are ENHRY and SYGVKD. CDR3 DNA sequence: TGTGCCATCAGTGAGTTAACAGGGGGCGCTGGGGCCAACGTCCTGACTTTC. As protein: CAISELTGGAGANVLTF.

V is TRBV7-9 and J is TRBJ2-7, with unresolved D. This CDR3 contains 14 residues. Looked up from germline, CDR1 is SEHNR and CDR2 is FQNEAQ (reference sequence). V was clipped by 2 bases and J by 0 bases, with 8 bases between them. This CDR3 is CASSLLKSSYEQYF. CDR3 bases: TGTGCCAGCAGCTTACTCAAGAGCTCCTACGAGCAGTACTTC. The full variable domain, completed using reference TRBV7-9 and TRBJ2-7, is DTGVSQNPRHKITKRGQNVTFRCDPISEHNRLYWYRQTLGQGPEFLTYFQNEAQLEKSRLLSDRFSAERPKGSFSTLEIQRTEQGDSAMYLCASSLLKSSYEQYFGPGTRLTVT.

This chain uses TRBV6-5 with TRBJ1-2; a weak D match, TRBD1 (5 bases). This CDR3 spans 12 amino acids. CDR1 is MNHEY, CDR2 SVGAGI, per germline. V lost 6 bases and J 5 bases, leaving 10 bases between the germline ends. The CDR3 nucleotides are TGTGCCAGCAGATGGGGGGGTTATGGCTACACCTTC. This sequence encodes CASRWGGYGYTF.